A single sample is the source of the 3 T cell receptor beta chains below, sequenced in a study of OX40 agonist ivuxolimab in advanced cancers. The library was generated by the immunoSEQ multiplex PCR assay. Sourced from immuneACCESS, this table was stored by TCRdb with only in-frame sequences that have V and J called. A share of the clones is absent; for the studies checked, an unresolved V gene accounts for under half, and the remainder has no known explanation. Here the sample has 58,000 or so clones; around four fifths occur a single time. The top ten constitute roughly 4.4% of the sample. The sequenced sample was CD4+ or CD8+ T cells sorted from blood, obtained in a trial of the OX40 agonist ivuxolimab. The receptors come from an adult with an advanced solid tumor such as melanoma, head and neck, liver or kidney cancer.

J is TRBJ2-1 and V is TRBV5-1; D is unresolved. Trimming cost V 1 base and J 3 bases, with 11 bases left between them. The V gene's germline CDR1 is SGHRS and CDR2 YFSETQ. The CDR3 sequence is 15 residues long. The CDR3, as DNA: TGCGCCAGCAGCTTGCGAGAGGAAATCTACAATGAGCAGTTCTTC. This sequence encodes CASSLREEIYNEQFF.

The chain has TRBV6-5 and TRBJ2-7; D possibly matches TRBD1 or TRBD2 (6 bases each). Germline V gene lookup returns CDR1 MNHEY and CDR2 SVGAGI. V was shortened by 3 bases and J by 5 bases, with 11 bases between the two germline ends. The CDR3 runs to 13 residues. For the CDR3, the DNA is TGTGCCAGCAGTTATTGGGGGGCCGACGAGCAGTACTTC. This gives the protein CASSYWGADEQYF.

The gene calls are TRBV2 and TRBJ2-3; unclear D gene. V shed 5 bases and J shed 8 bases, with 11 bases lying between them. Germline V CDR1 and CDR2: SNHLY, FYNNEI. The CDR3 runs 12 residues. The CDR3 region is CASSYDPATQYF. Written as DNA, the CDR3 is TGTGCCAGCAGTTATGACCCTGCTACGCAGTATTTT.